This paragraph covers one T cell receptor beta chain sequence. Its antigen remains unidentified. This sample is drawn from a study of T cell repertoires in cytomegalovirus infection. Overall study context: Recently identified HLA-C-restricted CMV epitopes were among the peptides used. Public TCR beta signatures were indicative of both CMV infection and a matching HLA type.

The CDR3 runs to 19 residues. V gave up 0 bases and J gave up 0 bases, with 21 bases separating them. The germline V gene has CDR1 LNHNV and CDR2 YYDKDF (reference sequence). Overall study findings and caveats: HLA-C-restricted CMV-specific TCR beta clonotypes prevailed in the ex vivo response.

TCRdb independently ran MiXCR on the reads; one entry per CDR3 protein. The sample shows under 850,000 distinct CDR3 sequences, 30% to 40% of them seen only once. The J gene is TRBJ2-7, the V gene TRBV15; D might be TRBD2 (5 bases). This sequence was found in a human donor in good health (CMV status not recorded). Some clones in this sample may be carry-over from other donors' samples. The sequenced sample was cultured PBMCs, obtained from culture after CMV antigen stimulation. The CDR3 reads CATSRELVRGFSTSYEQYF. CDR3 bases: TGTGCCACCAGCAGAGAATTGGTTCGGGGTTTCTCAACCTCCTACGAGCAGTACTTC.